This T cell receptor beta chain stems from a study of blood T cell repertoires in COVID-19. Across the study: Sample material is recorded as cDNA or gDNA derived from T cells, B-cell-depleted T cells, or PBMCs.

Assay used: immunoSEQ multiplex PCR; TCRdb lists only in-frame clones, some missing. The table lists around 440,000 clones, around 88% of them singletons, with 10% to 15% in the top ten. V lost 7 bases to trimming and J lost 4 bases, with 17 bases between them. The V gene's germline CDR1 is SGHRS and CDR2 YFSETQ. The CDR3 is 15 residues long. The chain carries TRBV5-1 and TRBJ1-4, with D possibly matching TRBD1 (5 bases). This receptor was taken from a woman between 50 and 59 years old with COVID-19, enrolled during active disease. Input material: peripheral blood. CDR3 loop: CASCEAGPDNEKLFF. The CDR3 nucleotides read TGCGCCAGCTGTGAGGCGGGACCAGATAATGAAAAACTGTTTTTT.